One and the same sample provided the 4 T cell receptor beta chains below, sequenced in a study of blood T cells in healthy people across ages. Alongside a J-beta primer mix, a sample-barcoded 5' primer served in a second PCR lasting roughly 6 to 11 cycles. TCRdb reanalysed the 5' RACE reads using MiXCR and keeps one entry per CDR3 protein. The table records hundreds of thousands of distinct CDR3 sequences, roughly 43% of them present only once. The sequencing input was blood. Source of these receptors: a man aged 80 or over in good health.

The CDR3 here is CASRQGRAGTQYF. The CDR3 nucleotides are TGTGCCAGCCGACAGGGGAGAGCAGGTACGCAGTATTTT. This sequence joins TRBV6-5 and TRBJ2-3, with 8 bases matching TRBD1. Germline V lookup: CDR1 MNHEY, CDR2 SVGAGI. The CDR3 is 13 amino acids. J gave up 8 bases and V 8 bases, and 9 bases lay outside the gene matches.

This clonotype has a handful of counts. J is TRBJ1-1 and V is TRBV9; D might be TRBD1 (5 bases). Germline assignment: CDR1 SGDLS and CDR2 YYNGEE. The germline V and J ends were trimmed by 3 bases and 2 bases, with 17 bases remaining between them. This CDR3 has 16 amino acids. The CDR3 reads CASSGYKQVSNTEAFF. The CDR3 bases are TGTGCCAGCAGCGGATATAAACAGGTTTCAAACACTGAAGCTTTCTTT.

This clonotype was counted a few times. The V call is TRBV7-6, the J call TRBJ1-1; D is unresolved. The CDR3 consists of 15 residues. Germline loops: CDR1 SGHVS, CDR2 FNYEAQ. The V and J ends lost 1 base and 0 bases respectively, with 9 bases between them. Here the CDR3 DNA reads TGTGCCAGCAGCTTAGACGGAACCTTGAACACTGAAGCTTTCTTT. As protein: CASSLDGTLNTEAFF.

The rearrangement joins TRBV4-3 to TRBJ1-4; D remains ambiguous. Germline V gene sequence: CDR1 LGHNA, CDR2 YSLEER. This CDR3 spans 16 amino acids. Trimming removed 1 base at V and 1 base at J, with 10 bases between. DNA for the CDR3: TGCGCCAGCAGCCAAGGAACTCCCGGAACTAATGAAAAACTGTTTTTT. This gives the protein CASSQGTPGTNEKLFF.